This paragraph covers one T cell receptor (beta chain) sequence. Its cognate antigen is unknown. Data came from immunoSEQ multiplex PCR; TCRdb stores just in-frame clones and leaves some out. The sample yields 14,000 to 15,000 clones, about 85% seen once. The data were obtained in a study of monozygotic twins with cystic fibrosis. Study background: With about 16 PCR cycles, barcoded libraries came from about 3 micrograms of fragmented DNA.

Study findings and constraints: Monozygotic CF twins shared more identical nucleotide clonotypes than unrelated patients.

Germline assignment: CDR1 SGHTA and CDR2 FQGNSA. The CDR3 contains 15 residues. The ends were cut back, 1 base at V and 1 base at J, with 8 bases in the middle. This rearrangement joins TRBV7-2 to TRBJ1-5; D not resolved. The sequencing input was blood. The TCR sequence derives from a boy under 18 with cystic fibrosis. The CDR3 is CASSLGVASNQPQHF. The DNA for the CDR3 is TGTGCCAGCAGCTTAGGTGTAGCGAGCAATCAGCCCCAGCATTTT.